The clone carrying this T cell receptor beta chain occurred many times. As yet, its antigen is unknown. V was pared by 1 base and J by 6 bases, with 6 bases of the junction left unmatched. Germline-derived CDR1 and CDR2 are DFQATT and SNEGSKA (reference sequence). The CDR3 loop spans 14 amino acids. The source of the sample is a study of neurological immune-mediated disorders. TCRdb re-analysed the 5' RACE reads in MiXCR, keeping a single row per CDR3 protein. This sample has tens of thousands of distinct CDR3 sequences, with around 5.8% found just once. Whole-study findings and limits: In HTLV-1-associated myelopathy, TCR clonal expansion was greatest, whereas multiple sclerosis had the least, falling below healthy controls.

This chain links TRBV20-1 with TRBJ2-7, with 10 positions matching TRBD2. Sequencing input: CD4+ T cells from blood. The sequence was collected from a woman younger than 35 with multiple sclerosis. CDR3 nucleotides: TGCAGTGCTAGAGGGCCTAGCGGGAGAGGCGAGCAGTACGTC. It yields the protein CSARGPSGRGEQYV.